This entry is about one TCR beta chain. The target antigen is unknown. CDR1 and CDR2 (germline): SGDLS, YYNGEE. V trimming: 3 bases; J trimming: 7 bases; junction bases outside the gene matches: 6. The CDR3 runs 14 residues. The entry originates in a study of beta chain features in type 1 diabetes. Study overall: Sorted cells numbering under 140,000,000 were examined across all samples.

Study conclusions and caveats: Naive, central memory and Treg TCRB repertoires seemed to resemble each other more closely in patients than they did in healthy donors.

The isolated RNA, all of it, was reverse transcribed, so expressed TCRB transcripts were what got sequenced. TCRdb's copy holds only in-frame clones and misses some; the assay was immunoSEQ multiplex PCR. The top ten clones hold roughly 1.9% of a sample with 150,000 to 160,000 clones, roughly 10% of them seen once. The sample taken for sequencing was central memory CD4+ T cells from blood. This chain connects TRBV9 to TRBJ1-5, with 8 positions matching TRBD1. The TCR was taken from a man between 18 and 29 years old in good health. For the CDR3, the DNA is TGTGCCAGCAGCGCGTCACAGGGGGGACAGCCCCAGCATTTT. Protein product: CASSASQGGQPQHF.